A single sample is the source of the 22 T cell receptor beta chains below, sequenced in a study of T cells in Graves' hyperthyroidism and ophthalmopathy. Using RNA transcripts as the source, TCR beta CDR3 regions were amplified. In the first-round RT-PCR of the TCR CDR3, the HTBI primer set was used. TCRdb recomputed calls from the multiplex PCR reads with MiXCR, one row per CDR3 protein. The table has 250,000 to 350,000 distinct CDR3 sequences, about 15% seen once; the top ten hold around 57%. Specimen: blood. The receptors originated from a woman aged 60-75 years with Graves' ophthalmopathy.

This clonotype occurred a few times. The rearrangement uses TRBV4-2 and TRBJ2-7, with TRBD1 as a possible D gene (6 bases). This CDR3 has 14 amino acids. V dropped 4 bases and J dropped 9 bases, with 19 bases sitting between them. Germline loops: CDR1 LGHNA, CDR2 YNFKEQ. For the CDR3, the DNA is TGTGCCAGCAGCCCCATTTCTAAAACAGGGCTGCAGTACTTC. It translates to CASSPISKTGLQYF.

On this clonotype: This sequence may be a read error, since a much larger clone differs from it by one base. V and J are TRBV12-3 or TRBV12-4 and TRBJ2-5, with TRBD2 as a possible D gene (5 bases). This CDR3 is built from 13 residues. Written as DNA, the CDR3 is TGTGCCAGCAGTTTTGGGGAGCAAGAGACCCGGTACTTC. Protein sequence: CASSFGEQETRYF.

This clonotype was seen only a few times. The V gene is TRBV19, the J gene TRBJ2-3; maybe TRBD1 (5 bases). The V end was cut by 3 bases, the J end by 0 bases, with 13 bases between. The CDR3 contains 16 residues. The V gene's germline CDR1 is LNHDA and CDR2 SQIVND (reference sequence). The CDR3 loop is CASSIKGSGSTDTQYF. Written as DNA, the CDR3 is TGTGCCAGTAGTATTAAGGGGTCTGGTAGCACAGATACGCAGTATTTT.

This clonotype was seen repeatedly, ten times or more. The rearrangement links TRBV12-3 or TRBV12-4 to TRBJ2-7; the match to TRBD1 covers 7 bases. CDR3 length equals 15 residues. The junction had 10 bases not matched to a gene; V was cut back by 5 bases and J by 3 bases. CDR3 residues: CASSPRRTGLYEQYF. CDR3 sequence (DNA): TGTGCCAGCAGTCCCCGCAGGACAGGACTCTACGAGCAGTACTTC.

This clonotype was seen many times. V gene TRBV5-1 combines with J gene TRBJ2-7, with TRBD1 as a possible D gene (7 bases). This CDR3 spans 15 amino acids. Germline values: CDR1 SGHRS, CDR2 YFSETQ. Deletions cut 5 bases from V and 2 bases from J, with 17 bases between. CDR3 in DNA: TGCGCCAGCAGGGGCGGGACAGAGAGGACCTACGAGCAGTACTTC. The encoded protein is CASRGGTERTYEQYF.

There are a few counts of this clonotype. The chain carries TRBV20-1 and TRBJ2-1; 7 bases agree with TRBD2. The V segment lost 3 bases and the J segment 5 bases; nucleotides outside the gene matches: 4. CDR3 length: 13 residues. Germline V lookup: CDR1 DFQATT, CDR2 SNEGSKA (reference sequence). The CDR3 nucleotides are TGCAGTGCTAGGTCTAGCGGTAACAATGAGCAGTTCTTC. Translating gives CSARSSGNNEQFF.

This chain uses TRBV25-1 with TRBJ2-1, with 7 nucleotides matching TRBD2. Losses at the gene ends were 3 bases for V and 6 bases for J; bases not matched to a gene: 8. CDR1 and CDR2 (germline): MGHDK, SYGVNS. This CDR3 comprises 15 residues. The CDR3 sequence: CASSEGGVTFNEQFF. CDR3 in DNA: TGTGCCAGCAGTGAGGGGGGGGTAACTTTCAATGAGCAGTTCTTC.

The chain carries TRBV29-1 and TRBJ1-1, with 10 positions matching TRBD1. The germline CDR1 and CDR2 sequences are SQVTM and ANQGSEA. The trim removed 1 base at V and 1 base at J, leaving 0 bases unmatched. This CDR3 spans 14 amino acids. CDR3 coding DNA: TGCAGCGTTGAAGGGGACAGGGGGAACACTGAAGCTTTCTTT. Translation: CSVEGDRGNTEAFF.

This clonotype came up many times. The chain is built from TRBV9 and TRBJ2-2; D might be TRBD1 (5 bases). This CDR3 comprises 17 residues. Germline CDR1 is SGDLS and CDR2 is YYNGEE. V lost 5 bases, J lost 4 bases, and 21 bases lay in between. This chain's CDR3 is CASRRSASREGTGELFF. In nucleotides, the CDR3 is TGTGCCAGCAGGCGTTCGGCTTCCAGGGAAGGCACCGGGGAGCTGTTTTTT.

The rearrangement joins TRBV20-1 to TRBJ2-1, with TRBD1 matching over 10 bases. V gave up 6 bases and J gave up 6 bases; unmatched junction bases: 11. The CDR3 runs 15 residues. The germline gives CDR1 DFQATT, CDR2 SNEGSKA (reference sequence). The CDR3 coding sequence is TGCAGTGCCTCCGACAGACAGGGGGCTAGCAATGAGCAGTTCTTC. Its translation is CSASDRQGASNEQFF.

This clonotype was counted many times. The genes are TRBV7-9 and TRBJ2-3; a possible D gene is TRBD1 (6 bases). This CDR3 has 16 amino acids. Per germline, CDR1 SEHNR and CDR2 FQNEAQ (reference sequence). Trimming took off 5 bases at V and 2 bases at J, with 17 bases between the two ends. The DNA of the CDR3 is TGTGCCAGCAGCAACAGACAGGATTTCAACACAGATACGCAGTATTTT. It specifies CASSNRQDFNTDTQYF.

The chain links TRBV20-1 to TRBJ1-5; TRBD1 matches 7 bases. Germline assignment: CDR1 DFQATT and CDR2 SNEGSKA (reference sequence). With 2 bases clipped from V and 0 bases from J, the junction kept 4 bases outside the gene matches. The CDR3 covers 15 residues. This chain's CDR3 is CSARPGTVSNQPQHF. The CDR3 DNA sequence: TGCAGTGCTAGACCCGGGACAGTTAGCAATCAGCCCCAGCATTTT.

CDR3 in amino acids: CASSLTSTEQFF. The CDR3 nucleotides are TGTGCCAGCAGCCTAACTAGTACTGAGCAGTTCTTC. V is TRBV7-9 and J is TRBJ2-1; possible D gene TRBD2, 5 bases. Germline loops: CDR1 SEHNR, CDR2 FQNEAQ (reference sequence). Trimming removed 5 bases at V and 9 bases at J, with 11 bases between. The CDR3 spans 12 residues. Based on the CDR3 plus reference TRBV7-9 and TRBJ2-1, the full variable domain is DTGVSQNPRHKITKRGQNVTFRCDPISEHNRLYWYRQTLGQGPEFLTYFQNEAQLEKSRLLSDRFSAERPKGSFSTLEIQRTEQGDSAMYLCASSLTSTEQFFGPGTRLTVL.

This clonotype was detected only a few times. DNA of the CDR3: TGTGCCAGTAGTATAGGGCAGATCCAGCATTTT. The encoded protein is CASSIGQIQHF. The chain uses TRBV19 and TRBJ1-5; D ambiguous. CDR3 length: 11 amino acids. V lost 1 base to trimming and J lost 12 bases, with 7 bases between them. Germline lookup yields CDR1 LNHDA and CDR2 SQIVND (reference sequence).

This clonotype was recorded many times. The rearrangement uses TRBV5-1 and TRBJ2-7; 12 bases are a match to TRBD2. The germline CDR1 and CDR2 sequences are SGHRS and YFSETQ. With 5 bases clipped from V and 4 bases from J, the junction kept 4 bases outside the gene matches. The CDR3 has 14 amino acids. CDR3 amino acids: CASSAGTSGYEQYF. In nucleotides, the CDR3 is TGCGCCAGCAGTGCCGGGACTAGCGGGTACGAGCAGTACTTC.

The chain links TRBV19 to TRBJ2-5; tentatively, D is TRBD2 (6 bases). CDR1 LNHDA and CDR2 SQIVND come from the germline V gene (reference sequence). V lost 11 bases, J lost 5 bases, and 12 bases lay in between. This CDR3 is 11 amino acids long. Here the CDR3 reads CASGGGETQYF. CDR3 DNA sequence: TGTGCCTCCGGGGGAGGTGAGACCCAGTACTTC.

The chain couples TRBV28 to TRBJ2-2; D is ambiguous. V was shortened by 6 bases and J by 4 bases, with 15 bases between the two germline ends. Germline V gene lookup returns CDR1 MDHEN and CDR2 SYDVKM. This CDR3 spans 15 amino acids. The CDR3 nucleotides read TGTGCCAGCAGACGAGGACGGACCTTCACCGGGGAGCTGTTTTTT. Protein product: CASRRGRTFTGELFF.

This clonotype was seen at least ten times. This sequence joins TRBV5-1 and TRBJ2-7; weak D call: TRBD1 (6 bases). CDR1 SGHRS and CDR2 YFSETQ come from the germline V gene. V lost 4 bases, J lost 6 bases, and 17 bases lay in between. This CDR3 has 14 amino acids. The CDR3 DNA follows: TGCGCCAGCAGCATCTCAGGGGATCTCTCCGAGCAGTACTTC. Translated: CASSISGDLSEQYF.

This chain joins TRBV28 and TRBJ1-5; 9 bases map to TRBD1. The CDR3 consists of 20 residues. Germline V gene data show CDR1 as MDHEN and CDR2 as SYDVKM. V shed 5 bases and J 0 bases; nucleotides not matched to a gene: 17. CDR3 in DNA: TGTGCCAGCAGTCAAGACTCCCCCGGGACAGGGATTCATAGCAATCAGCCCCAGCATTTT. Its translation is CASSQDSPGTGIHSNQPQHF.

This clonotype was counted at least ten times. The rearrangement joins TRBV27 to TRBJ1-4; maybe TRBD1 (5 bases). Germline values: CDR1 MNHEY, CDR2 SMNVEV (reference sequence). This CDR3 has 15 amino acids. Trimming pared 5 bases from V and 5 bases from J, leaving 15 bases between. The CDR3 reads CASSREGWANEKLFF. The CDR3 DNA reads as TGTGCCAGCAGTAGGGAGGGGTGGGCGAATGAAAAACTGTTTTTT.

This clonotype was seen ten or more times. The rearrangement joins TRBV12-3 or TRBV12-4 to TRBJ1-6; no reliable D call. CDR3 size: 14 residues. With 4 bases removed from V and 4 bases from J, the gap between germline ends came to 8 bases. The CDR3 region has the DNA TGTGCCAGCAGTTCGGACCTATATAATTCACCCCTCCACTTT. Residues: CASSSDLYNSPLHF.

This clonotype was recorded at least ten times. The V and J genes are TRBV10-3 and TRBJ1-6, with 8 bases that match TRBD1. Per the germline V gene, CDR1 is ENHRY and CDR2 is SYGVKD. V dropped 6 bases and J dropped 7; count of bases not matched to a gene: 8. The CDR3 sequence is 15 residues long. For the CDR3, the DNA is TGTGCCATCAGGGGGGGGACAGGAGGAAATTCACCCCTCCACTTT. It codes for CAIRGGTGGNSPLHF.